These T cell receptor beta chains were read from a single sample in a study of blood T cell repertoires in COVID-19. Generated by immunoSEQ multiplex PCR, the TCRdb table keeps only in-frame clones and is missing some. The data contain roughly 89,000 clones, 80% to 90% of them singletons. The sequenced material came from peripheral blood. The receptors stem from an elderly woman with acute or convalescent COVID-19. CDR3s include the opening cysteine and the closing phenylalanine or tryptophan. The order of the fields is V gene, D gene, clone size, J gene, CDR3 protein, CDR3 DNA. D genes are given only for firm matches. Expanded clones get a size class; other rows say once, few or many, or leave the size out.

V: TRBV7-9; D: TRBD1; size: -; J: TRBJ1-2; CDR3: CASSFGDRGYGYTF; DNA: TGTGCCAGCAGCTTTGGGGACAGGGGCTATGGCTACACCTTC
V: TRBV6-2/TRBV6-3; D: -; size: -; J: TRBJ1-1; CDR3: CASSPEQPMNTEAFF; DNA: TGTGCCAGCAGCCCCGAACAACCGATGAACACTGAAGCTTTCTTT
V: TRBV6-6; D: TRBD2; size: -; J: TRBJ2-1; CDR3: CASTHPSSGGYNEQFF; DNA: TGTGCCAGCACCCACCCCTCTAGCGGGGGGTACAATGAGCAGTTCTTC
V: TRBV5-4; D: -; size: -; J: TRBJ1-2; CDR3: CASSPQGGQTYGYTF; DNA: TGTGCCAGCAGCCCCCAAGGCGGACAGACCTATGGCTACACCTTC
V: TRBV4-3; D: TRBD1; size: -; J: TRBJ2-7; CDR3: CASSQGGQGSSYEQYF; DNA: TGCGCCAGCAGCCAAGGGGGACAGGGTAGCTCCTACGAGCAGTACTTC
V: TRBV7-9; D: TRBD1; size: -; J: TRBJ2-3; CDR3: CASRSSGTGYADTQYF; DNA: TGTGCCAGCAGATCCTCCGGGACAGGGTATGCAGATACGCAGTATTTT
V: TRBV9; D: -; size: -; J: TRBJ1-2; CDR3: CASSSDGSLRGGYTF; DNA: TGTGCCAGCAGCTCGGACGGGAGCCTGAGGGGCGGCTACACCTTC
V: TRBV19; D: TRBD2; size: -; J: TRBJ2-1; CDR3: CASSTSGTSRNEQFF; DNA: TGTGCCAGTAGTACCTCCGGGACTAGTAGGAATGAGCAGTTCTTC
V: TRBV30; D: TRBD1; size: few; J: TRBJ1-2; CDR3: CAWDRVRSGYTF; DNA: TGTGCCTGGGACAGGGTGAGAAGTGGCTACACCTTC
V: TRBV28; D: TRBD1; size: -; J: TRBJ1-1; CDR3: CASSSGGRRNTEAFF; DNA: TGTGCCAGCAGTTCAGGGGGCCGGAGGAACACTGAAGCTTTCTTT
V: TRBV7-9; D: -; size: -; J: TRBJ1-1; CDR3: CASSYSLNTEAFF; DNA: TGTGCCAGCAGCTATTCATTGAACACTGAAGCTTTCTTT
V: TRBV5-4; D: TRBD2; size: -; J: TRBJ2-1; CDR3: CASSLDSGGDNEQFF; DNA: TGTGCCAGCAGCTTGGATAGCGGGGGGGACAATGAGCAGTTCTTC
V: TRBV11-3; D: TRBD2; size: once; J: TRBJ2-3; CDR3: CASSSSSGNTDTQYF; DNA: TGTGCCAGCAGCTCATCTAGCGGAAACACAGATACGCAGTATTTT
V: TRBV6-5; D: TRBD1; size: few; J: TRBJ1-1; CDR3: CASSLTGVNTEAFF; DNA: TGTGCCAGCAGCTTAACAGGGGTGAACACTGAAGCTTTCTTT
V: TRBV19; D: -; size: -; J: TRBJ1-5; CDR3: CASSKEGPSNQPQHF; DNA: TGTGCCAGTAGTAAGGAGGGCCCTAGCAATCAGCCCCAGCATTTT
V: TRBV7-9; D: TRBD2; size: -; J: TRBJ2-5; CDR3: CASSRTGGFGETQYF; DNA: TGTGCCAGCAGCCGTACGGGGGGTTTCGGAGAGACCCAGTACTTC
V: TRBV28; D: TRBD1; size: -; J: TRBJ1-3; CDR3: CASSLSGGSGNTIYF; DNA: TGTGCCAGCAGTTTATCAGGGGGCTCTGGAAACACCATATATTTT
V: TRBV3-1/TRBV3-2; D: -; size: -; J: TRBJ2-3; CDR3: CASSQDGLAGEVQYF; DNA: TGTGCCAGCAGCCAAGATGGGCTAGCAGGCGAAGTGCAGTATTTT
V: TRBV5-4; D: TRBD1; size: -; J: TRBJ2-2; CDR3: CASSLEGQGNTGELFF; DNA: TGTGCCAGCAGCTTGGAGGGACAGGGGAACACCGGGGAGCTGTTTTTT
V: TRBV24-1; D: TRBD1; size: -; J: TRBJ2-1; CDR3: CATSDPRQGARSYNEQFF; DNA: TGTGCCACCAGTGACCCAAGACAGGGGGCTAGGTCCTACAATGAGCAGTTCTTC
V: TRBV15; D: -; size: once; J: TRBJ2-5; CDR3: CATSRDRATSKGTQYF; DNA: TGTGCCACCAGCAGAGATAGGGCGACTAGTAAAGGGACCCAGTACTTC
V: TRBV7-2; D: -; size: -; J: TRBJ1-2; CDR3: CASSLGVQGAYTF; DNA: TGTGCCAGCAGCTTAGGAGTACAGGGTGCTTACACCTTC
V: TRBV30; D: -; size: -; J: TRBJ2-7; CDR3: CAWSVGGSAYEQYF; DNA: TGTGCCTGGAGTGTAGGAGGCTCGGCCTACGAGCAGTACTTC
V: TRBV6-1; D: TRBD1; size: -; J: TRBJ1-2; CDR3: CASSETGDYGYTF; DNA: TGTGCCAGCAGTGAAACAGGGGATTATGGCTACACCTTC
V: TRBV7-2; D: TRBD2; size: -; J: TRBJ2-2; CDR3: CASSQAQAGKFGELFF; DNA: TGTGCCAGCAGCCAAGCTCAAGCGGGGAAATTCGGGGAGCTGTTTTTT
V: TRBV3-1/TRBV3-2; D: -; size: -; J: TRBJ2-3; CDR3: CASSQFGGPSGDTQYF; DNA: TGTGCCAGCAGCCAATTCGGGGGACCCTCGGGAGATACGCAGTATTTT
V: TRBV10-3; D: -; size: few; J: TRBJ2-7; CDR3: CAMASQGTNEQYF; DNA: TGTGCCATGGCTTCACAGGGAACTAACGAGCAGTACTTC
V: TRBV18; D: TRBD1; size: -; J: TRBJ1-1; CDR3: CASSPGQMNTEAFF; DNA: TGTGCCAGCTCACCGGGACAGATGAACACTGAAGCTTTCTTT
V: TRBV27; D: -; size: -; J: TRBJ2-7; CDR3: CASSPSRGPYEQYF; DNA: TGTGCCAGCTCCCCCAGCAGGGGTCCCTACGAGCAGTACTTC
V: TRBV7-9; D: -; size: -; J: TRBJ2-1; CDR3: CASSSWTDYNEQFF; DNA: TGTGCCAGCAGCTCCTGGACAGACTACAATGAGCAGTTCTTC
V: TRBV29-1; D: -; size: -; J: TRBJ1-4; CDR3: CSAGREGEKLFF; DNA: TGCAGCGCGGGCAGGGAGGGGGAAAAACTGTTTTTT
V: TRBV20-1; D: -; size: -; J: TRBJ2-3; CDR3: CSASGSTASTDTQYF; DNA: TGCAGTGCTAGTGGGTCGACAGCTAGCACAGATACGCAGTATTTT
V: TRBV6-1; D: -; size: few; J: TRBJ1-1; CDR3: CASSGGVGGKPFYEAFF; DNA: TGTGCCAGCAGTGGGGGGGTTGGAGGGAAGCCGTTCTATGAAGCTTTCTTT
V: TRBV3-1/TRBV3-2; D: -; size: -; J: TRBJ1-3; CDR3: CASSQDRGTGNTIYF; DNA: TGTGCCAGCAGCCAAGATAGGGGAACTGGAAACACCATATATTTT
V: TRBV28; D: TRBD1; size: -; J: TRBJ2-7; CDR3: CASNELTGSSYEQYF; DNA: TGTGCCAGCAATGAATTGACAGGGTCTTCCTACGAGCAGTACTTC
V: TRBV30; D: TRBD1; size: -; J: TRBJ1-1; CDR3: CAWSRDRGLNTEAFF; DNA: TGTGCCTGGAGTCGGGACAGGGGTCTGAACACTGAAGCTTTCTTT
V: TRBV10-3; D: -; size: -; J: TRBJ1-4; CDR3: CAISQGTEKLFF; DNA: TGTGCCATCAGTCAGGGAACTGAAAAACTGTTTTTT
V: TRBV7-2; D: -; size: -; J: TRBJ1-1; CDR3: CASSLGGRAFEAFF; DNA: TGTGCCAGCAGCTTAGGGGGGCGCGCCTTTGAAGCTTTCTTT
V: TRBV14; D: -; size: -; J: TRBJ1-2; CDR3: CASSQEQGKGSYTF; DNA: TGTGCCAGCAGCCAAGAACAGGGCAAAGGCAGCTACACCTTC
V: TRBV9; D: -; size: -; J: TRBJ1-1; CDR3: CASSVNGGPGNTEAFF; DNA: TGTGCCAGCAGCGTAAACGGGGGGCCCGGGAACACTGAAGCTTTCTTT